Listed here are 2 T cell receptor beta chains from one sample, sequenced in a study of patients and donors after allogeneic stem cell transplantation. TCRdb itself ran the RT-PCR reads through MiXCR, one entry per CDR3 protein. The profile shows 900,000 to 1,000,000 distinct CDR3 sequences, about a sixth of them singletons. The sequencing sample was made of blood, either unsorted or a sorted T cell fraction (not recorded which). These receptors were collected from a human donor who was either an allogeneic HSCT recipient or a stem cell or donor lymphocyte infusion donor (not recorded which). It is not recorded whose cells these are; they may come from a transplant donor.

V is TRBV5-1 and J is TRBJ2-1; D is possibly TRBD1 (7 bases). Germline CDR1 reads SGHRS; CDR2 reads YFSETQ. The CDR3 spans 16 residues. Trimming left V 4 bases short and J 5 bases short, with 19 bases between. The CDR3 sequence is CASSLGGGNKNNEQFF. The CDR3 DNA reads TGCGCCAGCAGCCTAGGGGGCGGGAACAAGAACAATGAGCAGTTCTTC.

The chain joins TRBV7-9 to TRBJ2-1; possibly TRBD1 for D (6 bases). V lost 5 bases to trimming and J lost 8 bases, with 16 bases between them. The V gene's germline CDR1 is SEHNR and CDR2 FQNEAQ (reference sequence). This CDR3 region has 14 residues. CDR3 sequence (DNA): TGTGCCAGCAGCCTCGCCAGGGGTCAGGATGAGCAGTTCTTC. Translation gives CASSLARGQDEQFF.